The present T cell receptor (beta chain) was sequenced within a study of spatial heterogeneity in lung cancer. In the study overall: The count of detected beta-chain sequences consistently exceeded that of alpha-chain sequences. Study-level findings and limits: Ubiquitous expanded tumor TCRs appeared in blood more at resection than follow-up.

Time point denoted: sample taken at primary tumor resection. Whole RNA from tumor, nontumor lung or frozen PBMC was sequenced unsorted. Donors were approximately 70 untreated early-stage non-small cell lung cancer patients. The CDR3 loop spans 16 amino acids. Looked up from germline, CDR1 is SGHTA and CDR2 is FQGTGA. J gave up 5 bases and V 5 bases, and 6 bases lay outside the gene matches. Unique molecular identifiers tagged every individual TCR cDNA molecule. Each CDR3 protein gets one entry after TCRdb re-called the 5' RACE reads with MiXCR. The sample consists of approximately 24,000 distinct CDR3 sequences, about 5.1% of them appearing once. At least ten counts were recorded for this clonotype. Its antigen is undetermined.

This receptor was identified in a male donor with early-stage non-small cell lung cancer. V usage is TRBV7-3 and J usage is TRBJ2-7; TRBD2 agrees at 16 bases. The specimen was PBMCs, collected at surgery. CDR3 loop: CASSKGLAGGPDEQYF. For the CDR3, the DNA is TGTGCCAGCAGCAAGGGACTAGCGGGAGGGCCGGACGAGCAGTACTTC.